The text below deals with one TCR beta chain. The antigen remains undetermined. This entry belongs to a study of cytomegalovirus exposure and HLA in healthy donors. Germline CDR1 SEHNR, CDR2 FQNEAQ (reference sequence). The CDR3 has 16 amino acids. Germline trimming cut 7 bases from V and 5 bases from J; bases unmatched to any gene: 11. PCR amplification relied on 60 Vbeta primers (plus 13 Jbeta primers). The protocol was immunoSEQ multiplex PCR, while the TCRdb copy is restricted to in-frame clones and leaves out a portion. The data show around 60,000 clones, 75% seen once. Study observations and caveats: It was reported that the classifier diagnosed cytomegalovirus status with high specificity and sensitivity in both the original and validation cohorts. About 87% or about 30% of the time was how often most TCR beta V segments were productive, according to an earlier analysis. In a later analysis, TCR association rates varied by HLA locus: DRB1 most, HLA-C fewest.

Each donor was healthy, and each was a bone marrow donor. The receptor's source is a middle-aged woman in good health and CMV-seropositive. Source material: PBMCs. The chain is built from TRBV7-9 and TRBJ2-2, with 9 bases fitting TRBD2. CDR3: CASIPSGGGGTGELFF. CDR3 bases: TGTGCCAGCATTCCCTCCGGCGGGGGGGGGACCGGGGAGCTGTTTTTT.